Each of the 6 T cell receptor beta chains below was sequenced from the same sample in a study of shared clonotypes between healthy human individuals. Method: immunoSEQ multiplex PCR; TCRdb's copy keeps in-frame clones and lacks some. The table includes 1 million to 1.3 million clones, approximately 78% detected once. Sequenced sample: memory CD4+ T cells from PBMCs. Subset specified: CD45RA-negative fraction. The receptors shown here come from a man aged 18 to 30 in good health. Some clones in this sample may be carry-over from other donors' samples.

Of note for this clone: Other DNA sequences in this specimen translate into the identical CDR3. This chain joins TRBV4-1 and TRBJ2-5; D is perhaps TRBD2 (6 bases). Germline V gene lookup returns CDR1 MGHRA and CDR2 YSYEKL. With 0 bases removed from V and 1 base from J, the gap between germline ends came to 6 bases. The CDR3 runs 14 residues. CDR3 sequence reads: CASSQEGGQETQYF. The CDR3 DNA sequence: TGCGCCAGCAGCCAAGAGGGGGGCCAAGAGACCCAGTACTTC.

The chain recombines TRBV4-3 with TRBJ1-2; TRBD1 is a possible D gene (5 bases). This CDR3 is built from 15 residues. Germline V gives CDR1 LGHNA, CDR2 YSLEER. The V gene lost 4 bases and the J gene lost 0 bases, with 12 bases spanning the gap. Here the CDR3 DNA reads TGCGCCAGCAGCCGCTACCAGACAGCTAACTATGGCTACACCTTC. Protein sequence: CASSRYQTANYGYTF.

The chain joins TRBV18 to TRBJ2-7; D is ambiguous. The V gene's germline CDR1 is KGHSH and CDR2 LQKENI. The CDR3 spans 15 residues. The V and J ends lost 6 bases and 6 bases respectively, with 21 bases between them. CDR3 coding DNA: TGTGCCAGCTCGCAAAGCCCGGCGGAAACTCTCGAGCAGTACTTC. Its protein is CASSQSPAETLEQYF.

CDR3 amino acids: CSVERRQGYTEAFF. The CDR3 DNA sequence: TGCAGCGTTGAAAGGCGACAGGGGTACACTGAAGCTTTCTTT. This chain connects TRBV29-1 to TRBJ1-1; TRBD1 matches at 8 bases. V lost 2 bases to trimming and J lost 3 bases; unmatched junction nucleotides: 5. Germline V gene lookup returns CDR1 SQVTM and CDR2 ANQGSEA. This CDR3 is 14 amino acids long.

With respect to this clone: The sample contains more than one DNA sequence encoding this CDR3. The chain combines TRBV9 with TRBJ1-3; 7 nucleotides agree with TRBD1. The ends lost 3 bases at V and 0 bases at J; junction bases unmatched: 3. This CDR3 spans 15 amino acids. Germline assignment: CDR1 SGDLS and CDR2 YYNGEE. Here the CDR3 DNA reads TGTGCCAGCAGCGCGACAGGGTCCTCTGGAAACACCATATATTTT. Translation gives CASSATGSSGNTIYF.

The chain employs TRBV6-5 and TRBJ1-4; 9 bases are shared with TRBD1. CDR3 length equals 14 residues. CDR1 is MNHEY and CDR2 is SVGAGI in the germline V gene. The V segment lost 6 bases and the J segment 8 bases; nucleotides outside the gene matches: 7. The CDR3 spells CASRRQGGREKLFF. CDR3 DNA sequence: TGTGCCAGCAGGCGACAGGGGGGTAGAGAAAAACTGTTTTTT.